A single sample is the source of the 30 T cell receptor beta chains below, sequenced in a study of blood T cell repertoires in COVID-19. Here immunoSEQ multiplex PCR was the method, and the copy in TCRdb shows in-frame clones only, minus some. The repertoire includes 250,000 to 300,000 clones, 85% to 90% of them detected once, and roughly 2% sits in the top ten. Sequenced material: PBMCs or T cells enriched from blood (not recorded which). The receptors come from a woman aged 55-69 years in a cohort exposed to, infected with or recovered from COVID-19 (not recorded which).

This chain joins TRBV11-2 and TRBJ2-3, with 10 bases that match TRBD2. J lost 6 bases, V lost 3 bases, and 9 bases had no gene match. CDR3 length equals 16 residues. Germline-derived CDR1 and CDR2 are SGHAT and FQNNGV. CDR3 sequence (DNA): TGTGCCAGCAGCTTCCCTAGCGGGAGCTCCCGCGATACGCAGTATTTT. It specifies CASSFPSGSSRDTQYF.

The V and J genes are TRBV5-4 and TRBJ1-5, with a weak D call TRBD1 (5 bases). CDR1 SGHNT and CDR2 YYREEE come from the germline V gene (reference sequence). V was cut by 4 bases and J by 6 bases, with 17 bases left in between. This CDR3 comprises 15 residues. The CDR3 coding sequence is TGTGCCAGCAGCCTGGATGGAGGGGATACTCAGCCCCAGCATTTT. It specifies CASSLDGGDTQPQHF. Full variable domain (missing parts from reference TRBV5-4 and TRBJ1-5): ETGVTQSPTHLIKTRGQQVTLRCSSQSGHNTVSWYQQALGQGPQFIFQYYREEENGRGNFPPRFSGLQFPNYSSELNVNALELDDSALYLCASSLDGGDTQPQHFGDGTRLSIL.

The genes are TRBV12-5 and TRBJ1-1; D possibly corresponds to TRBD1 (6 bases). Germline-derived CDR1 and CDR2 are LGHNT and FRNRAP. The CDR3 is 13 amino acids. Trimming cost V 1 base and J 4 bases, with 7 bases left between them. CDR3 DNA: TGTGCTAGTGGTTTGGACAGGGTCACTGAAGCTTTCTTT. It is translated as CASGLDRVTEAFF.

The chain recombines TRBV19 with TRBJ2-7, with a tentative D call TRBD1 (5 bases). The CDR3 runs 15 residues. Per germline, CDR1 LNHDA and CDR2 SQIVND (reference sequence). V dropped 2 bases and J dropped 0 bases, with 11 bases sitting between them. The CDR3 DNA sequence: TGTGCCAGTAGTATATCACACAGGAGCTCCTACGAGCAGTACTTC. Its translation is CASSISHRSSYEQYF.

The rearrangement links TRBV27 to TRBJ2-4, with 7 bases aligning to TRBD1. This CDR3 is 16 amino acids long. Germline CDR1 reads MNHEY; CDR2 reads SMNVEV (reference sequence). The trim removed 5 bases at V and 0 bases at J, leaving 7 bases unmatched. The CDR3 DNA reads as TGTGCCAGCAGTCACCGACAGGGAAGAGCCAAAAACATTCAGTACTTC. Amino acid sequence: CASSHRQGRAKNIQYF.

This clone has just one count. This rearrangement joins TRBV10-3 to TRBJ2-7; 9 bases are a match to TRBD2. Trimming at V came to 4 bases and at J to 2 bases, leaving 6 bases not matched to a gene. The germline gives CDR1 ENHRY, CDR2 SYGVKD. CDR3 length: 15 amino acids. CDR3 bases: TGTGCCATCAGTGGGGGGACTAGCCTCGCCTACGAGCAGTACTTC. Protein sequence: CAISGGTSLAYEQYF.

The chain recombines TRBV5-1 with TRBJ1-3, with D tentatively TRBD1 (5 bases). Germline values: CDR1 SGHRS, CDR2 YFSETQ. This CDR3 region has 14 residues. The V end lost 0 bases, the J end lost 5 bases, and 9 bases lay between the germline ends. CDR3 coding DNA: TGCGCCAGCAGCTTGGCCCAGGGAAGAAACACCATATATTTT. This translates into CASSLAQGRNTIYF.

The V and J genes are TRBV12-3 or TRBV12-4 and TRBJ1-5; D call uncertain. This CDR3 comprises 12 residues. V was pared by 8 bases and J by 5 bases, with 10 bases between. CDR3 protein: CASGEVDQPQHF. The CDR3 DNA follows: TGTGCCAGCGGGGAGGTGGATCAGCCCCAGCATTTT.

The chain carries TRBV19 and TRBJ1-4; D is uncertain. V lost 4 bases and J 0 bases, leaving 6 bases between the germline ends. Looked up from germline, CDR1 is LNHDA and CDR2 is SQIVND (reference sequence). The CDR3 has 14 amino acids. CDR3: CASSRTATNEKLFF. Written as DNA, the CDR3 is TGTGCCAGTAGTAGGACTGCAACTAATGAAAAACTGTTTTTT.

The chain links TRBV7-9 to TRBJ1-6; a weak D match, TRBD1 (6 bases). Between the trimmed V and J ends, which lost 8 bases and 9 bases, there was a span of 17 bases. The germline CDR1 and CDR2 sequences are SEHNR and FQNEAQ (reference sequence). CDR3 length: 14 amino acids. The CDR3 bases are TGTGCCAGCTCCTCCCGGGACATAACTTCACCCCTCCACTTT. As protein: CASSSRDITSPLHF.

This chain links TRBV30 with TRBJ1-2, with 7 bases that match TRBD1. Trimming at V came to 3 bases and at J to 2 bases, leaving 3 bases not matched to a gene. In germline, CDR1 is GTSNPN, CDR2 SVGIG (reference sequence). The CDR3 runs to 13 residues. CDR3 loop: CAWRGQTNYGYTF. Written as DNA, the CDR3 is TGTGCCTGGAGGGGACAGACCAACTATGGCTACACCTTC.

The rearrangement links TRBV7-8 to TRBJ1-4; 10 nucleotides match TRBD1. Germline V gene data show CDR1 as SGHVS and CDR2 as FQNEAQ. V lost 2 bases to trimming and J lost 6 bases; unmatched junction nucleotides: 3. This CDR3 has 15 amino acids. In DNA, the CDR3 is TGTGCCAGCAGCTTAAGGGGGACAGGGGATGAAAAACTGTTTTTT. It yields the protein CASSLRGTGDEKLFF. The full variable domain, with the rest looked up from reference TRBV7-8 and TRBJ1-4, is GAGVSQSPRYKVAKRGQDVALRCDPISGHVSLFWYQQALGQGPEFLTYFQNEAQLDKSGLPSDRFFAERPEGSVSTLKIQRTQQEDSAVYLCASSLRGTGDEKLFFGSGTQLSVL.

This clone appeared once. V is TRBV15 and J is TRBJ2-4; 8 positions agree with TRBD1. CDR3 length: 17 residues. V was pared by 0 bases and J by 4 bases, with 8 bases of the junction left unmatched. CDR1 is LNHNV, CDR2 YYDKDF, per germline (reference sequence). This CDR3 is CATSREGKTGAKNIQYF. In nucleotides, the CDR3 is TGTGCCACCAGCAGAGAGGGGAAGACAGGGGCGAAAAACATTCAGTACTTC.

This chain uses TRBV28 with TRBJ2-1, with 14 bases matching TRBD2. This CDR3 is 16 amino acids long. V trimming: 4 bases; J trimming: 8 bases; junction bases outside the gene matches: 7. Germline V gene lookup returns CDR1 MDHEN and CDR2 SYDVKM. The CDR3 DNA reads TGTGCCAGCAGTTCGACTAGCGGGAGGGCCGACTATGAGCAGTTCTTC. It codes for CASSSTSGRADYEQFF. The full variable domain, with the rest looked up from reference TRBV28 and TRBJ2-1, is DVKVTQSSRYLVKRTGEKVFLECVQDMDHENMFWYRQDPGLGLRLIYFSYDVKMKEKGDIPEGYSVSREKKERFSLILESASTNQTSMYLCASSSTSGRADYEQFFGPGTRLTVL.

The chain has TRBV7-9 and TRBJ2-1, with 7 bases aligning to TRBD1. V dropped 5 bases and J dropped 10; count of bases not matched to a gene: 5. The CDR3 totals 12 residues. Per the germline V gene, CDR1 is SEHNR and CDR2 is FQNEAQ (reference sequence). As DNA, the CDR3 is TGTGCCAGCAGCCGGGACAGCAGGGAGCAGTTCTTC. It specifies CASSRDSREQFF.

The gene calls are TRBV18 and TRBJ2-5, with D tentatively TRBD1 (7 bases). The CDR3 runs to 14 residues. Trimming took 5 bases from V and 2 from J, leaving 12 bases between them. Germline V gives CDR1 KGHSH, CDR2 LQKENI. The CDR3 loop reads CASSGGTEQETQYF. The CDR3 region has the DNA TGTGCCAGCTCAGGCGGGACAGAGCAAGAGACCCAGTACTTC.

The J gene is TRBJ1-4, the V gene TRBV19; 7 positions match TRBD1. The CDR3 consists of 15 residues. Germline V gene sequence: CDR1 LNHDA, CDR2 SQIVND (reference sequence). Trimming cost V 2 bases and J 5 bases; bases outside gene matches: 5. CDR3 protein: CASSIRQGANEKLFF. Written as DNA, the CDR3 is TGTGCCAGTAGTATACGACAGGGAGCGAATGAAAAACTGTTTTTT.

The V call is TRBV18, the J call TRBJ2-5; 9 nucleotides align to TRBD1. Germline CDR1 and CDR2: KGHSH and LQKENI. With V trimmed by 1 base and J by 4 bases, 7 bases remained unmatched. The CDR3 is made up of 16 amino acids. The CDR3 reads CASSPQGTGIVETQYF. In nucleotides, the CDR3 is TGTGCCAGCTCACCACAGGGGACAGGGATCGTAGAGACCCAGTACTTC.

The rearrangement joins TRBV3-1 (or the pseudogene TRBV3-2) to TRBJ2-7; D is possibly TRBD2 (5 bases). The CDR3 spans 20 residues. CDR1 is LGHDT, CDR2 YNNKEL, per germline (reference sequence). V lost 2 bases, J lost 4 bases, and 30 bases lay in between. CDR3 residues: CASSQSVGPVWVRGRYEQYF. Written as DNA, the CDR3 is TGTGCCAGCAGCCAATCTGTTGGGCCGGTATGGGTACGAGGGCGGTACGAGCAGTACTTC.

The chain has TRBV10-1 and TRBJ2-5; D is uncertain. Trimming pared 5 bases from V and 0 bases from J, leaving 7 bases between. The CDR3 totals 13 residues. The V gene's germline CDR1 is WNHNN and CDR2 SYGVQD (reference sequence). The CDR3 DNA sequence: TGCGCCAGCAGTTACAGCCACCAAGAGACCCAGTACTTC. Amino acid sequence: CASSYSHQETQYF.

The J gene is TRBJ2-7, the V gene TRBV23-1; 8 positions match TRBD2. TRBV23-1 is given ORF status, its function remaining uncertain. This CDR3 has 16 amino acids. Trimming removed 4 bases from V and 4 bases from J; junction bases left unmatched: 12. CDR3 loop: CASSLIAWREVYEQYF. The CDR3 DNA reads as TGCGCCAGCAGTCTAATCGCTTGGCGGGAGGTATACGAGCAGTACTTC.

J is TRBJ1-1 and V is TRBV5-6; D remains ambiguous. Trimming left V 4 bases short and J 2 bases short, with 9 bases between. The germline V gene encodes CDR1 SGHDT and CDR2 YYEEEE. This CDR3 region has 13 residues. The CDR3 bases are TGTGCCAGCAGCCTGATTAGAAACACTGAAGCTTTCTTT. Amino acid sequence: CASSLIRNTEAFF.

J is TRBJ2-7 and V is TRBV6-5, with 9 nucleotides matching TRBD2. The CDR3 is made up of 16 amino acids. V lost 0 bases to trimming and J lost 4 bases; unmatched junction nucleotides: 7. Germline CDR1 reads MNHEY; CDR2 reads SVGAGI. Written as DNA, the CDR3 is TGTGCCAGCAGTTACTCCCCTGCGGGAGGGCAATACGAGCAGTACTTC. Translating gives CASSYSPAGGQYEQYF.

This clone was seen only once. The V call is TRBV7-9, the J call TRBJ2-1; no clear D. The germline gives CDR1 SEHNR, CDR2 FQNEAQ (reference sequence). The CDR3 is made up of 13 amino acids. DNA of the CDR3: TGTGAGCTCCGGAGCGCCCTAGGCAATGAGCAGTTCTTC. Amino acid sequence: CELRSALGNEQFF.

The CDR3 sequence: CASNPDRVIGNQPQHF. The CDR3 DNA follows: TGTGCCAGCAATCCCGACAGGGTGATAGGCAATCAGCCCCAGCATTTT. The rearrangement joins TRBV2 to TRBJ1-5, with 7 nucleotides matching TRBD1. Germline loops: CDR1 SNHLY, CDR2 FYNNEI. V shed 7 bases and J 2 bases; nucleotides not matched to a gene: 11. This CDR3 is built from 16 residues.

The chain has TRBV12-5 and TRBJ2-1; 11 bases map to TRBD2. The CDR3 loop spans 17 amino acids. Germline V gene data show CDR1 as LGHNT and CDR2 as FRNRAP. The J segment lost 8 bases and the V segment lost 0 bases, leaving 9 bases of the junction unmatched. This CDR3 is CASGLVPDSGRAHEQFF. The CDR3 DNA reads TGTGCTAGTGGTTTGGTACCCGATAGCGGGAGGGCCCATGAGCAGTTCTTC.

The gene calls are TRBV3-1 (or the pseudogene TRBV3-2) and TRBJ2-1, with a possible D match to TRBD2 (5 bases). The CDR3 spans 15 residues. Germline values: CDR1 LGHDT, CDR2 YNNKEL (reference sequence). Trimming removed 4 bases at V and 8 bases at J, with 18 bases between. The CDR3 nucleotides read TGTGCCAGCAGCCCCATTTTACTAGACTTACATGAGCAGTTCTTC. Translated, it gives CASSPILLDLHEQFF.

The chain links TRBV5-1 to TRBJ2-1; TRBD2 aligns across 15 bases. Looked up from germline, CDR1 is SGHRS and CDR2 is YFSETQ. V trimming: 3 bases; J trimming: 9 bases; junction bases outside the gene matches: 10. This CDR3 spans 17 amino acids. CDR3 in amino acids: CASSSPGLAGGGGEQFF. CDR3 DNA: TGCGCCAGCAGCTCTCCGGGACTAGCGGGAGGCGGGGGTGAGCAGTTCTTC.

The sample holds one count of this clone. This chain links TRBV18 with TRBJ1-2; weak D call: TRBD1 (5 bases). Germline CDR1 is KGHSH and CDR2 is LQKENI. This CDR3 is 13 amino acids long. V gave up 2 bases and J gave up 5 bases, with 9 bases separating them. The CDR3 nucleotides are TGTGCCAGCTCACCAGGATCAGGGTATGGCTACACCTTC. It encodes CASSPGSGYGYTF.

The genes are TRBV7-2 and TRBJ2-7, with 9 positions matching TRBD2. The CDR3 length is 14 residues. From germline, CDR1 is SGHTA and CDR2 FQGNSA. Trimming removed 7 bases from V and 7 bases from J; junction bases left unmatched: 11. In DNA, the CDR3 is TGTGCCAGCAACGGGACTAGCCCTACACGGGAGCAGTACTTC. It codes for CASNGTSPTREQYF.